This T cell receptor beta chain is from a study of blood T cell repertoires in COVID-19. Study background: The United States, Italy and Spain were the sources of the acute and convalescent COVID-19 samples. The analysed material was cDNA or gDNA that came from T cells, B-cell-depleted T cells, or PBMCs.

The CDR3 consists of 16 residues. Germline loops: CDR1 SGHTA, CDR2 FQGTGA. J lost 5 bases, V lost 5 bases, and 13 bases had no gene match. Original processing notes: Reference gene primer amplification yielded estimated nucleated cell counts. TCRdb's copy holds only in-frame clones and misses some; the assay was immunoSEQ multiplex PCR. The DNA gave D and trimming, while V, J and clone size come from that table. The sample contains roughly 140,000 clones, 70% to 90% of which appear only once. Enrolment of Seattle patients took place during active infection, and they were followed longitudinally. The sample taken for sequencing was peripheral blood. This chain connects TRBV7-3 to TRBJ2-5, with 8 positions matching TRBD1. This clonotype was obtained from a woman in her fifties or sixties with COVID-19, enrolled during active disease. The CDR3 region is CASSPTGDGFGETQYF. The DNA of the CDR3 is TGTGCCAGCAGCCCGACAGGGGATGGGTTTGGGGAGACCCAGTACTTC.